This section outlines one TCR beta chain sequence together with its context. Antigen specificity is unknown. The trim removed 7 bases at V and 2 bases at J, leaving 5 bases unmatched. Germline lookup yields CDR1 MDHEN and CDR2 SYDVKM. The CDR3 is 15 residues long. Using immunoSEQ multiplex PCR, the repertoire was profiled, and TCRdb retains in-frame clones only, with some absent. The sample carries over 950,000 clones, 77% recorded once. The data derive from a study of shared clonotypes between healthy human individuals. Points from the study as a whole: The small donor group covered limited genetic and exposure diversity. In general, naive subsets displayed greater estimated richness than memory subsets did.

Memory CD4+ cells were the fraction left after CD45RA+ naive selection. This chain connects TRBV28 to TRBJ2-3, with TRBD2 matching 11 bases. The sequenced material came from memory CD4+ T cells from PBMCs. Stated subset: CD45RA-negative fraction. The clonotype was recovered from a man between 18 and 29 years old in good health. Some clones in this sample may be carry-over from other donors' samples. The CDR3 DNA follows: TGTGCCAGCACCCTGACTAGCGGGAACACAGATACGCAGTATTTT. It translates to CASTLTSGNTDTQYF.